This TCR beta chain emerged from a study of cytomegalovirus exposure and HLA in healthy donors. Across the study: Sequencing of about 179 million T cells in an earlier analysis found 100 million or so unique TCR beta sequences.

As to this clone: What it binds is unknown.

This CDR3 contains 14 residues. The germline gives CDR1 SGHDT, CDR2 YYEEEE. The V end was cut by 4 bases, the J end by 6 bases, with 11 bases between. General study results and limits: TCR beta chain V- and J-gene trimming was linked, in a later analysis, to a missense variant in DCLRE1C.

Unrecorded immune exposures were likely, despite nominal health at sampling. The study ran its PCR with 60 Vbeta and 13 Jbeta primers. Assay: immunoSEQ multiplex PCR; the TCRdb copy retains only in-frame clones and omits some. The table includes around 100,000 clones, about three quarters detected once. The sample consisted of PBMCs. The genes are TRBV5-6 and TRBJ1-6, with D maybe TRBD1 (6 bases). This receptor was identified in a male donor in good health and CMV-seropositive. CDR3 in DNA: TGTGCCAGCAGCCAGGGGTTACTTAATTCACCCCTCCACTTT. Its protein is CASSQGLLNSPLHF.